A selection of T cell receptor beta chains follows, all from one sample in a study of beta chain features in type 1 diabetes. Here immunoSEQ multiplex PCR was the method, and the copy in TCRdb shows in-frame clones only, minus some. Here the sample spans a few hundred thousand clones, about 11% being singletons. The sample was central memory CD4+ T cells from blood. The receptors derive from a man between 18 and 29 years old in good health. Each CDR3 is given with its conserved first and last residue. D genes are given only for firm matches. Where a row states a size, it is once, few, many or the class of an expanded clone; other rows omit it.

d_call j_call v_call clone_size cdr3_nt cdr3_aa
. TRBJ1-5 TRBV29-1 few TGCAGCGTTCTTATCACCGGGACAACTAGCAATCAGCCCCAGCATTTT CSVLITGTTSNQPQHF
. TRBJ1-2 TRBV30 many TGTGCCTGGAGTATGGCATACTATGGCTACACCTTC CAWSMAYYGYTF
. TRBJ1-5 TRBV5-1 . TGCGCCAGCAGCCCCGGGCCGAATCAGCCCCAGCATTTT CASSPGPNQPQHF
. TRBJ2-7 TRBV7-3 . TGTGCCAGCAGCCCGACTAGTTACGAGCAGTACTTC CASSPTSYEQYF
. TRBJ2-3 TRBV6-4 . TGTGCCAGTCTCGAAACGGTGATCAGTGATACGCAGTATTTT CASLETVISDTQYF
. TRBJ2-2 TRBV15 . TGTGCCACCAGCAGCCGACTAGACGTGACCGGGGAGCTGTTTTTT CATSSRLDVTGELFF
. TRBJ2-2 TRBV5-4 few TGTGCCAGCAGCTCGCATTCGGAAGGGACCGGGGAGCTGTTTTTT CASSSHSEGTGELFF
. TRBJ2-7 TRBV29-1 few TGCAGCGCTAAAGAGGTCACTAGCTCCTACGAGCAGTACTTC CSAKEVTSSYEQYF
TRBD2 TRBJ2-1 TRBV27 few TGTGCCAGCAGCCACGGACTAGCGGGATACAATGAGCAGTTCTTC CASSHGLAGYNEQFF
TRBD2 TRBJ2-3 TRBV7-2 many TGTGCCAGCAGCTTCCGGGAGGGAGATACGCAGTATTTT CASSFREGDTQYF
TRBD2 TRBJ2-5 TRBV7-9 many TGTGCCAGCAGCTTATCAGTAGCGGGAGCCCGGGAGACCCAGTACTTC CASSLSVAGARETQYF
TRBD2 TRBJ2-1 TRBV9 few TGTGCCAGCAGCGTAGCAGCGGGAGGGCCCTACAATGAGCAGTTCTTC CASSVAAGGPYNEQFF
TRBD1 TRBJ1-2 TRBV6-5 . TGTGCCAGCAGACCTGACAGGGACTATGGCTACACCTTC CASRPDRDYGYTF
. TRBJ2-5 TRBV5-4 . TGTGCCAGCAGCCAGGGGGGGTTACAAGAGACCCAGTACTTC CASSQGGLQETQYF
TRBD1 TRBJ2-5 TRBV5-1 once TGCGCCAGCAGCTTATACGGACAGGGGGAAGAGACCCAGTACTTC CASSLYGQGEETQYF
. TRBJ2-3 TRBV5-1 many TGCGCCAGCAGCTTGGCCGGAGATCACACAGATACGCAGTATTTT CASSLAGDHTDTQYF
. TRBJ2-3 TRBV27 few TGTGCCAGCAGTTTAAAGCGGGGCACAGATACGCAGTATTTT CASSLKRGTDTQYF
. TRBJ2-3 TRBV30 . TGTGCCTGGAGTGTCGGCGAAGATACGCAGTATTTT CAWSVGEDTQYF
. TRBJ1-2 TRBV4-1 many TGCGCCAGCAGCCAAGACGGCCTGAACTATGGCTACACCTTC CASSQDGLNYGYTF
. TRBJ2-5 TRBV18 few TGTGCCAGCTCACCACCTCCGGGGAGAGAGACCCAGTACTTC CASSPPPGRETQYF
TRBD2 TRBJ2-5 TRBV4-2 . TGTGCCAGCAGCAGAACTAGCGGGAGGGCAGAGACCCAGTACTTC CASSRTSGRAETQYF
TRBD1 TRBJ2-7 TRBV18 few TGTGCCAGCTCACCGGGACAGGGGGGACCCTACGAGCAGTACTTC CASSPGQGGPYEQYF
. TRBJ2-7 TRBV2 . TGTGCCAGCAGTGAAGGTCAGAACTACGAGCAGTACTTC CASSEGQNYEQYF
. TRBJ2-6 TRBV9 . TGTGCCAGCAGCCCCCCGGGGGCCAACGTCCTGACTTTC CASSPPGANVLTF
. TRBJ2-7 TRBV7-8 . TGTGCCAGCAGCTTAGATTGGGGGCTCTACGAGCAGTACTTC CASSLDWGLYEQYF
TRBD2 TRBJ2-2 TRBV7-2 few TGTGCCAGCAGCTCACCTAGCGGGAGATACACCGGGGAGCTGTTTTTT CASSSPSGRYTGELFF
TRBD1 TRBJ1-2 TRBV28 few TGTGCCAGCAGTTTAATCCAGGGGGCGCATGGCTACACCTTC CASSLIQGAHGYTF
TRBD2 TRBJ2-7 TRBV7-2 few TGTGCCAGCAGCCTCGGGACTAGCGGGAGGAGGTTGGGCTACGAGCAGTACTTC CASSLGTSGRRLGYEQYF
. TRBJ1-5 TRBV28 . TGTGCCAGCCGCCGACAGGCTAGCAATCAGCCCCAGCATTTT CASRRQASNQPQHF